These T cell receptor beta chains were read from a single sample in a study of beta chain features in type 1 diabetes. Profiling relied on immunoSEQ multiplex PCR, and the TCRdb table lists in-frame clones only, not all of them. Of some 250,000 clones listed, under 13% are singletons. The sequencing input was naive CD4+ T cells from blood. The source is a young man with type 1 diabetes. The CDR3 runs from the conserved cysteine through the conserved F or W. The order of the fields is clone size, J gene, V gene, D gene, CDR3 DNA, CDR3 protein. The D gene is left open where the match is weak. Clone size is shown for a subset of rows, as once, few, many or a class of expanded clone.

>.|TRBJ2-7|TRBV2|TRBD2
TGTGCCAGCAGTCCGGGAGGCTACGAGCAGTACTTC
CASSPGGYEQYF
>few|TRBJ1-1|TRBV7-9|.
TGTGCCAGCAGCTTAGCGCGTGATCCGGGGGCTGAAGCTTTCTTT
CASSLARDPGAEAFF
>.|TRBJ2-5|TRBV5-1|TRBD1
TGCGCCAGCAGCTTGGCGGCAGGGGGTTTGGAGACCCAGTACTTC
CASSLAAGGLETQYF
>.|TRBJ2-3|TRBV11-2|.
TGTGCCAGCAGCTTAGTGGAGGGACGAGGTGGGGCAGATACGCAGTATTTT
CASSLVEGRGGADTQYF
>few|TRBJ1-1|TRBV30|.
TGTGCCTGGAGTCGACAGAACACTGAAGCTTTCTTT
CAWSRQNTEAFF
>.|TRBJ1-1|TRBV4-2|.
TGTGCCAGCAGCCAAGAAGGGGGAAGGTCGAAAACTGAAGCTTTCTTT
CASSQEGGRSKTEAFF
>.|TRBJ2-5|TRBV5-4|.
TGTGCCAGCAGCTTTTCGGTCGAAGAGACCCAGTACTTC
CASSFSVEETQYF
>few|TRBJ1-1|TRBV10-2|TRBD1
TGCGCCAGCATCGAGACGGCAGGGGGGAACACTGAAGCTTTCTTT
CASIETAGGNTEAFF
>few|TRBJ1-1|TRBV7-9|.
TGTGCCAGCAGCTTATCAGGCCGAACGAAGACTGAAGCTTTCTTT
CASSLSGRTKTEAFF
>few|TRBJ2-7|TRBV5-4|TRBD1
TGTGCCAGCAGCCATTCAGGGGGCGAGCAGTACTTC
CASSHSGGEQYF
>.|TRBJ2-6|TRBV10-3|TRBD1
TGTGCCACACAGGGGGCCGGGGCCAACGTCCTGACTTTC
CATQGAGANVLTF
>few|TRBJ2-3|TRBV7-8|.
TGTGCCAGCAGCTTACGGGTAGCAGATACGCAGTATTTT
CASSLRVADTQYF
>few|TRBJ2-5|TRBV5-1|TRBD2
TGCGCCAGCAGCTTGCCAGCGGGGGCACAAGAGACCCAGTACTTC
CASSLPAGAQETQYF
>.|TRBJ2-1|TRBV19|.
TGTGCCAGTAGCCCCGTTGGAGGCACTGAGCAGTTCTTC
CASSPVGGTEQFF
>few|TRBJ2-1|TRBV11-2|TRBD2
TGTGCCAGCAGCCCGGGGGGGGGCGTCCACAATGAGCAGTTCTTC
CASSPGGGVHNEQFF
>few|TRBJ2-3|TRBV29-1|TRBD1
TGCAGCTTCGACGCGGGACAGGGCACAGATACGCAGTATTTT
CSFDAGQGTDTQYF
>.|TRBJ2-1|TRBV5-1|TRBD1
TGCGCCAGCAGCTGGACAGGCCAGGGTGGCAATGAGCAGTTCTTC
CASSWTGQGGNEQFF
>.|TRBJ2-3|TRBV11-2|TRBD2
TGTGCCAGCAGCACCGGGACTAGGAGCGCAGATACGCAGTATTTT
CASSTGTRSADTQYF
>.|TRBJ2-5|TRBV7-9|TRBD2
TGTGCCACGCTAGCGGGGATAGAGACCCAGTACTTC
CATLAGIETQYF
>.|TRBJ2-3|TRBV11-2|TRBD2
TGTGCCAGCAGCCCCAGAGGGCTAGCGGCCTACACAGATACGCAGTATTTT
CASSPRGLAAYTDTQYF
>few|TRBJ2-6|TRBV5-1|TRBD2
TGCGCCAGCAGCTTGAGCGGGAACTTCAACGTCCTGACTTTC
CASSLSGNFNVLTF
>.|TRBJ2-3|TRBV5-1|TRBD1
TGCGCCAGCCGGCAGGGACAGGGACCAGATACGCAGTATTTT
CASRQGQGPDTQYF
>.|TRBJ1-3|TRBV5-1|.
TGCGCCAGCAGCTTTTCCGGGGTTGCTGGAAACACCATATATTTT
CASSFSGVAGNTIYF
>few|TRBJ2-1|TRBV6-6|TRBD2
TGTGCCAGCAGCGCCGGGACTAGCGGGGGAAGTGAGCAGTTCTTC
CASSAGTSGGSEQFF
>.|TRBJ2-1|TRBV6-5|TRBD2
TGTGCCAGCAGGCAAGCGGGGGGGCCCCTTTATGAGCAGTTCTTC
CASRQAGGPLYEQFF
>.|TRBJ1-2|TRBV28|.
TGTGCCAGCAGTTCCGGTGGGAGGAACTATGGCTACACCTTC
CASSSGGRNYGYTF
>few|TRBJ2-7|TRBV19|TRBD1
TGTGCCAGTAGTGCCGGGACAGGGATGGGCGAGCAGTACTTC
CASSAGTGMGEQYF
>few|TRBJ2-3|TRBV2|TRBD2
TGTGCCAGCAGAAGAGCGGGGGGGATAAACACAGATACGCAGTATTTT
CASRRAGGINTDTQYF
>.|TRBJ2-3|TRBV10-3|TRBD2
TGTGCCTCTCAGAGCGGGGGAGACACAGATACGCAGTATTTT
CASQSGGDTDTQYF
>.|TRBJ2-7|TRBV5-1|.
TGCGCCAGCAGTCTAGGGACACCCTCCTACGAGCAGTACTTC
CASSLGTPSYEQYF
>.|TRBJ1-2|TRBV29-1|.
TGCAGCTTTGGCGAGGGCTATGGCTACACCTTC
CSFGEGYGYTF
>.|TRBJ2-5|TRBV5-1|TRBD2
TGCGCCAGCAGCACGGGACTAGCGGGGCAAGAGACCCAGTACTTC
CASSTGLAGQETQYF
>few|TRBJ1-2|TRBV2|.
TGTGCCAGCAGTGAAGCGGCAGGCGAATATGGCTACACCTTC
CASSEAAGEYGYTF
>.|TRBJ1-5|TRBV11-2|.
TGTGCCAGCAGCTTGATACAGGCACAGCCCCAGCATTTT
CASSLIQAQPQHF
>.|TRBJ2-3|TRBV2|TRBD1
TGTGCCAGCAGAGGGACAGGGATAGATACGCAGTATTTT
CASRGTGIDTQYF
>.|TRBJ2-1|TRBV7-8|.
TGTGCCAGCAGCTTCACAGGGTGGGAGAATGAGCAGTTCTTC
CASSFTGWENEQFF
>few|TRBJ2-5|TRBV18|TRBD1
TGTGCCAGCTCACCACCGGGACAGGAAGAGACCCAGTACTTC
CASSPPGQEETQYF
>few|TRBJ2-4|TRBV7-9|TRBD2
TGTGCCAGCACCCTCCTCGGGGGGGGCATAAACATTCAGTACTTC
CASTLLGGGINIQYF
>few|TRBJ1-2|TRBV5-1|TRBD1
TGCGCCAGCAGCACTGGACAGGGGGCGGATGGCTACACCTTC
CASSTGQGADGYTF
>few|TRBJ2-5|TRBV4-3|.
TGCGCCAGCAGCCTCACGACGAGGAACCAGGAGACCCAGTACTTC
CASSLTTRNQETQYF
>.|TRBJ2-3|TRBV7-3|.
TGTGCCAGCAGCTTCACGGTTGTCACAGATACGCAGTATTTT
CASSFTVVTDTQYF
>few|TRBJ2-3|TRBV23-1|.
TGCGCCAGCAGTCAGTGGTTGAGGCAGTATTTT
CASSQWLRQYF
>few|TRBJ2-5|TRBV15|TRBD1
TGTGCCACCAGCAGAGACACCGGGACAGGGTCTTTTCGGTACTTC
CATSRDTGTGSFRYF
>.|TRBJ1-5|TRBV28|.
TGTGCCAGCAAATGGGGCGGCAATCAGCCCCAGCATTTT
CASKWGGNQPQHF
>few|TRBJ1-5|TRBV7-2|.
TGTGCCAGCAGCTACCGGGGGGGGGTCCCGCCCCAGCATTTT
CASSYRGGVPPQHF
>.|TRBJ1-2|TRBV18|TRBD1
TGTGCCAGCGCTCGAGGGGGCGAGGATGGCTACACCTTC
CASARGGEDGYTF
>.|TRBJ2-5|TRBV19|.
TGTGCCAGTAGTATATTGACTGGCCTGCGAGAGACCCAGTACTTC
CASSILTGLRETQYF
>.|TRBJ1-5|TRBV5-1|.
TGCGCCAGCAGCTTGGGGCAGAACAATCAGCCCCAGCATTTT
CASSLGQNNQPQHF
>.|TRBJ2-6|TRBV4-1|.
TGCGCCAGCAGCCGCCTTTGGGCAGCTGGGGCCAACGTCCTGACTTTC
CASSRLWAAGANVLTF
>.|TRBJ2-7|TRBV11-2|.
TGTGCCAGCAGCTTAGCCTCGGGATCTTTCTACGAGCAGTACTTC
CASSLASGSFYEQYF
>.|TRBJ2-2|TRBV9|TRBD2
TGTGCCAGCAGCGTAGCGCCTAGCGGGGGGGTGAACACCGGGGAGCTGTTTTTT
CASSVAPSGGVNTGELFF
>once|TRBJ2-7|TRBV5-6|TRBD1
TGTGCCAGCAGCCTGACAGGGAAAGTCTACGAGCAGTACTTC
CASSLTGKVYEQYF
>.|TRBJ2-7|TRBV4-1|TRBD2
TGCGCCAGCAGACTTATCGGGAGGAACTCCTACGAGCAGTACTTC
CASRLIGRNSYEQYF
>.|TRBJ1-5|TRBV7-2|.
TGTGCCAGCAGCCAACAGGGTAGTCAGCCCCAGCATTTT
CASSQQGSQPQHF